Shown below are 32 T cell receptor beta chains from a single sample sequenced in a study of early T cells in non-severe SARS-CoV-2 infection. Each CDR3 protein is one row after TCRdb ran MiXCR on the 5' RACE reads. Of 80,000 or so distinct CDR3 sequences in the sample, 11% to 15% were seen once. Sample: whole blood. The receptors were sampled from an adult who was a healthcare worker with PCR-confirmed SARS-CoV-2 infection or an uninfected control (not recorded which).

The V call is TRBV29-1, the J call TRBJ2-5; no reliable D call. V was clipped by 4 bases and J by 5 bases, with 8 bases between them. Germline-derived CDR1 and CDR2 are SQVTM and ANQGSEA. CDR3 length equals 11 residues. CDR3 amino acids: CSVALGETQYF. For the CDR3, the DNA is TGCAGCGTTGCCCTTGGGGAGACCCAGTACTTC.

Of note for this clonotype: Since a much larger clone is just one base distant, this may be a read error. The rearrangement joins TRBV13 to TRBJ2-4; weak D call: TRBD2 (5 bases). In germline, CDR1 is PRHDT, CDR2 FYEKMQ (reference sequence). The CDR3 is made up of 15 amino acids. This CDR3 is CASSSGVLAKIIQYF. The CDR3 DNA reads as TGTGCCAGCAGCTCTGGGGTGCTAGCCAAAATCATTCAGTACTTC.

V is TRBV5-1 and J is TRBJ2-7; 9 nucleotides match TRBD1. After removal of 4 bases from V and 1 base from J, the junction contained 6 bases not matched to a gene. The germline V gene has CDR1 SGHRS and CDR2 YFSETQ. The CDR3 has 15 residues. The CDR3 reads CASSPYRGRSYEQYF. The CDR3 bases are TGCGCCAGCAGCCCGTACAGGGGGCGTTCCTACGAGCAGTACTTC.

Here the CDR3 DNA reads TGCGCCAGCAGGCTCACCGACAGGGGAGGTGGCTACACCTTC. It codes for CASRLTDRGGGYTF. The chain employs TRBV5-1 and TRBJ1-2; 8 bases match TRBD1. The CDR3 totals 14 residues. V lost 5 bases and J lost 7; bases outside the gene matches: 10. Germline assignment: CDR1 SGHRS and CDR2 YFSETQ.

This clonotype came up many times. The rearrangement uses TRBV9 and TRBJ2-2, with 13 positions matching TRBD2. V was pared by 3 bases and J by 5 bases, with 10 bases of the junction left unmatched. The germline V gene has CDR1 SGDLS and CDR2 YYNGEE. The CDR3 is 18 amino acids. CDR3 amino acids: CASSARGGLAGFTGELFF. The CDR3 DNA sequence: TGTGCCAGCAGCGCTCGTGGGGGACTAGCGGGGTTTACCGGGGAGCTGTTTTTT. Supplemented by reference TRBV9 and TRBJ2-2, the full variable domain reads DSGVTQTPKHLITATGQRVTLRCSPRSGDLSVYWYQQSLDQGLQFLIQYYNGEERAKGNILERFSAQQFPDLHSELNLSSLELGDSALYFCASSARGGLAGFTGELFFGEGSRLTVL.

This clonotype was recorded a few times. This chain uses TRBV5-1 with TRBJ2-7; maybe TRBD2 (6 bases). This CDR3 region has 16 residues. V lost 0 bases, J lost 1 base, and 14 bases lay in between. CDR1 SGHRS and CDR2 YFSETQ come from the germline V gene. The CDR3 bases are TGCGCCAGCAGCTTGGGGTTTTCCGGGAGTTCCTACGAGCAGTACTTC. It is translated as CASSLGFSGSSYEQYF. The full variable domain, completed using reference TRBV5-1 and TRBJ2-7, is KAGVTQTPRYLIKTRGQQVTLSCSPISGHRSVSWYQQTPGQGLQFLFEYFSETQRNKGNFPGRFSGRQFSNSRSEMNVSTLELGDSALYLCASSLGFSGSSYEQYFGPGTRLTVT.

The CDR3 DNA is TGTGCCAGCAGTTACTCCCAGACATTGTACAATGAGCAGTTCTTC. This codes for CASSYSQTLYNEQFF. The chain joins TRBV6-5 to TRBJ2-1; D unresolved. This CDR3 is built from 15 residues. CDR1 and CDR2 (germline): MNHEY, SVGAGI. Trimming cost V 0 bases and J 4 bases, with 10 bases left between them.

The chain is built from TRBV18 and TRBJ1-1; tentatively, D is TRBD1 (5 bases). Germline V gene data show CDR1 as KGHSH and CDR2 as LQKENI. The V end was cut by 8 bases, the J end by 0 bases, with 19 bases between. The CDR3 loop spans 16 amino acids. The CDR3 DNA reads as TGTGCCAGCAGGTCGGGACGGGCGTCCATGAACACTGAAGCTTTCTTT. This gives the protein CASRSGRASMNTEAFF.

The count of this clonotype is one. The chain employs TRBV11-2 and TRBJ2-2; D possibly uses TRBD1 or TRBD2 (5 bases each). The CDR3 totals 16 residues. CDR1 and CDR2 (germline): SGHAT, FQNNGV. Trimming removed 5 bases from V and 5 bases from J, with 18 bases in between. CDR3 in amino acids: CASSPSAGTLTGELFF. The CDR3 DNA reads as TGTGCCAGCAGCCCCTCCGCAGGGACCTTGACCGGGGAGCTGTTTTTT.

The J gene is TRBJ1-6, the V gene TRBV5-1; D unclear. Looked up from germline, CDR1 is SGHRS and CDR2 is YFSETQ. The CDR3 loop spans 14 amino acids. The ends were cut back, 0 bases at V and 5 bases at J, with 6 bases in the middle. The CDR3 reads CASSLAGDNSPLHF. The CDR3 DNA is TGCGCCAGCAGCTTGGCCGGGGATAATTCACCCCTCCACTTT.

This clonotype came up a few times. V usage is TRBV28 and J usage is TRBJ2-1, with TRBD1 as a possible D gene (6 bases). V lost 2 bases, J lost 7 bases, and 12 bases lay in between. CDR1 and CDR2 (germline): MDHEN, SYDVKM. The CDR3 is 14 amino acids. The chain's CDR3 is CASSLGQGRNEQFF. Here the CDR3 DNA reads TGTGCCAGCAGTTTAGGGCAGGGGCGGAATGAGCAGTTCTTC. Full variable domain (missing parts from reference TRBV28 and TRBJ2-1): DVKVTQSSRYLVKRTGEKVFLECVQDMDHENMFWYRQDPGLGLRLIYFSYDVKMKEKGDIPEGYSVSREKKERFSLILESASTNQTSMYLCASSLGQGRNEQFFGPGTRLTVL.

There are a few counts of this clonotype. For the CDR3, the DNA is TGTGCCAGCAGCTTCCGTTGTGGGGACGACCCCTACGAGCAGTACTTC. Protein: CASSFRCGDDPYEQYF. V usage is TRBV21-1 and J usage is TRBJ2-7; TRBD1 reflects the table's D call only, with no check against the DNA. TRBV21-1 is described as a pseudogene. The CDR3 totals 16 residues.

This clonotype showed up just a few times. This sequence joins TRBV7-8 and TRBJ2-3, with D maybe TRBD1 (6 bases). V lost 5 bases and J 6 bases, leaving 18 bases between the germline ends. Germline V lookup: CDR1 SGHVS, CDR2 FQNEAQ. The CDR3 is 15 amino acids. The CDR3 sequence is CASSVRYRVPDTQYF. The CDR3 DNA is TGTGCCAGCAGCGTCCGATACAGGGTACCGGATACGCAGTATTTT.

The chain links TRBV21-1 to TRBJ1-5. TRBV21-1 is annotated as a pseudogene. This CDR3 region has 16 residues. CDR3 protein: CASSKAFAGSNQPQHF. The CDR3 DNA reads as TGTGCCAGCAGCAAAGCTTTCGCGGGAAGCAATCAGCCCCAGCATTTT.

This clonotype has a count of ten or more. This rearrangement joins TRBV18 to TRBJ1-5, with 8 nucleotides matching TRBD1. Germline CDR1 and CDR2: KGHSH and LQKENI. J gave up 2 bases and V 2 bases, and 5 bases lay outside the gene matches. This CDR3 has 16 amino acids. CDR3 in amino acids: CASSPTDRGGNQPQHF. In DNA form, the CDR3 reads TGTGCCAGCTCACCAACCGACAGGGGAGGCAATCAGCCCCAGCATTTT.

This clonotype was found a few times. The chain joins TRBV2 to TRBJ2-1; TRBD2 might be the D (6 bases). Trimming took off 4 bases at V and 9 bases at J, with 13 bases between the two ends. Germline lookup yields CDR1 SNHLY and CDR2 FYNNEI. The CDR3 is 13 amino acids. The CDR3 region has the DNA TGTGCCAGCAGTGGAGATAGCGGAGGTGAGCAGTTCTTC. Its protein product is CASSGDSGGEQFF.

The CDR3 nucleotides read TGTGCCAGCAGTTTAACAGCTATACTTAATTCACCCCTCCACTTT. It yields the protein CASSLTAILNSPLHF. J is TRBJ1-6 and V is TRBV12-3 or TRBV12-4; D ambiguous. V gave up 2 bases and J gave up 6 bases, with 11 bases separating them. CDR3 size: 15 residues.

This clonotype appeared a few times. CDR3 protein: CASSLVGSRSYEQYF. The DNA of the CDR3 is TGTGCCAGCAGCTTAGTGGGCTCCCGCTCCTACGAGCAGTACTTC. This chain uses TRBV7-2 with TRBJ2-7; the D is unclear. Germline V lookup: CDR1 SGHTA, CDR2 FQGNSA. CDR3 length: 15 residues. V was pared by 1 base and J by 0 bases, with 10 bases between.

This clonotype was counted many times. The J gene is TRBJ2-1, the V gene TRBV29-1, with D possibly TRBD2 on 6 matching bases. From germline, CDR1 is SQVTM and CDR2 ANQGSEA. The CDR3 totals 14 residues. Between the trimmed V and J ends, which lost 1 base and 5 bases, there was a span of 12 bases. CDR3 nucleotides: TGCAGCGTTGAAGTCGGAGGGTCAAACAATGAGCAGTTCTTC. Residues: CSVEVGGSNNEQFF.

V and J are TRBV6-5 and TRBJ1-1; TRBD1 matches 7 bases. V was clipped by 11 bases and J by 11 bases; unmatched bases: 20. Looked up from germline, CDR1 is MNHEY and CDR2 is SVGAGI. This CDR3 is built from 14 residues. CDR3 nucleotides: TGTGCCGTATATATCCAGGGGGAGGTTATCGGGGCTTTCTTT. Residues: CAVYIQGEVIGAFF.

This clonotype was seen ten or more times. The chain has TRBV30 and TRBJ1-5, with a tentative D call TRBD1 (6 bases). Trimming cost V 3 bases and J 0 bases, with 12 bases left between them. The germline V gene has CDR1 GTSNPN and CDR2 SVGIG (reference sequence). The CDR3 spans 15 residues. DNA for the CDR3: TGTGCCTGGAGCGGACAGACCTATAGCAATCAGCCCCAGCATTTT. It encodes CAWSGQTYSNQPQHF.

This rearrangement joins TRBV10-3 to TRBJ2-1, with D possibly called TRBD1 or TRBD2 (5 bases each). CDR1 and CDR2 (germline): ENHRY, SYGVKD. This CDR3 has 12 residues. This chain's CDR3 is CSSGGTYNEQFF. In DNA, the CDR3 is TGTTCCAGTGGGGGAACCTACAATGAGCAGTTCTTC.

This clonotype was observed a handful of times. The rearrangement uses TRBV29-1 and TRBJ2-3, with D maybe TRBD2 (5 bases). The CDR3 runs 11 residues. V dropped 8 bases and J dropped 5 bases, with 11 bases sitting between them. Per germline, CDR1 SQVTM and CDR2 ANQGSEA. Here the CDR3 reads CSTRGIDTQYF. DNA of the CDR3: TGCAGCACCCGGGGTATAGATACGCAGTATTTT.

This clonotype was seen many times. V is TRBV9 and J is TRBJ1-1; D is ambiguous. The CDR3 extends over 14 amino acids. The V gene's germline CDR1 is SGDLS and CDR2 YYNGEE. V was pared by 4 bases and J by 0 bases, with 10 bases between. The DNA of the CDR3 is TGTGCCAGCAGCCCCCACCTAATGAACACTGAAGCTTTCTTT. Translating it yields CASSPHLMNTEAFF.

This clonotype was observed a handful of times. The rearrangement uses TRBV3-1 and TRBJ2-1; TRBD2 agrees at 7 bases. The CDR3 loop spans 14 amino acids. J was trimmed by 7 bases and V by 2 bases; bases with no gene match: 5. Germline V gives CDR1 LGHDT, CDR2 YNNKEL (reference sequence). As DNA, the CDR3 is TGTGCCAGCAGCCAACAGCGGGGATGGAATGAGCAGTTCTTC. It translates to CASSQQRGWNEQFF.

This clonotype was observed a few times. The J gene is TRBJ2-7, the V gene TRBV5-1; 7 bases line up with TRBD2. This CDR3 is 16 amino acids long. In germline, CDR1 is SGHRS, CDR2 YFSETQ. Losses at the gene ends were 4 bases for V and 0 bases for J; bases not matched to a gene: 10. The CDR3 bases are TGCGCCAGCAGCCCCTCCCTGACTAGCAACTCCTACGAGCAGTACTTC. Its translation: CASSPSLTSNSYEQYF.

J is TRBJ2-7 and V is TRBV7-8; TRBD1 agrees at 7 bases. V shed 4 bases, J shed 2 bases, and the junction held 8 bases outside the gene matches. Germline values: CDR1 SGHVS, CDR2 FQNEAQ. This CDR3 spans 15 amino acids. The CDR3 loop is CASSSTGTIPYEQYF. The CDR3 bases are TGTGCCAGCAGCTCGACAGGGACCATCCCCTACGAGCAGTACTTC.

This chain links TRBV3-1 with TRBJ1-4; D uncertain. The CDR3 sequence is 14 residues long. V was pared by 1 base and J by 8 bases, with 11 bases between. Germline loops: CDR1 LGHDT, CDR2 YNNKEL (reference sequence). The CDR3 protein is CASSQGASREKLFF. The CDR3 nucleotides are TGTGCCAGCAGCCAAGGTGCTTCCCGAGAAAAACTGTTTTTT.

This sequence joins TRBV7-6 and TRBJ2-7; possibly TRBD1 or TRBD2 for D (5 bases each). The CDR3 runs 14 residues. V dropped 3 bases and J dropped 4 bases, with 13 bases sitting between them. The germline gives CDR1 SGHVS, CDR2 FNYEAQ. CDR3 bases: TGTGCCAGCAGCTTCGGGGCGGACTGGTACGAGCAGTACTTC. This sequence encodes CASSFGADWYEQYF.

This chain connects TRBV9 to TRBJ2-7, with D perhaps matching TRBD1 or TRBD2 (7 bases each). The CDR3 contains 14 residues. The germline V gene has CDR1 SGDLS and CDR2 YYNGEE. V lost 2 bases to trimming and J lost 1 base, with 10 bases between them. This chain's CDR3 is CASSVQGGSYEQYF. The CDR3 nucleotides are TGTGCCAGCAGCGTCCAGGGGGGGTCCTACGAGCAGTACTTC. Based on the CDR3 plus reference TRBV9 and TRBJ2-7, the full variable domain is DSGVTQTPKHLITATGQRVTLRCSPRSGDLSVYWYQQSLDQGLQFLIQYYNGEERAKGNILERFSAQQFPDLHSELNLSSLELGDSALYFCASSVQGGSYEQYFGPGTRLTVT.

The rearrangement links TRBV12-3 or TRBV12-4 to TRBJ2-3; 15 bases map to TRBD2. This CDR3 comprises 15 residues. The V and J ends lost 6 bases and 6 bases, in that order; junction bases with no gene match: 4. The CDR3 sequence: CASSPGTSGGDTQYF. In DNA form, the CDR3 reads TGTGCCAGCAGCCCCGGGACTAGCGGGGGGGATACGCAGTATTTT.

The chain employs TRBV7-8 and TRBJ2-7; TRBD1 aligns across 12 bases. Germline-derived CDR1 and CDR2 are SGHVS and FQNEAQ. The CDR3 sequence is 14 residues long. V gave up 6 bases and J gave up 3 bases; unmatched junction bases: 3. This chain's CDR3 is CASRRDRGLYEQYF. The DNA for the CDR3 is TGTGCCAGCAGGCGGGACAGGGGGCTCTACGAGCAGTACTTC.